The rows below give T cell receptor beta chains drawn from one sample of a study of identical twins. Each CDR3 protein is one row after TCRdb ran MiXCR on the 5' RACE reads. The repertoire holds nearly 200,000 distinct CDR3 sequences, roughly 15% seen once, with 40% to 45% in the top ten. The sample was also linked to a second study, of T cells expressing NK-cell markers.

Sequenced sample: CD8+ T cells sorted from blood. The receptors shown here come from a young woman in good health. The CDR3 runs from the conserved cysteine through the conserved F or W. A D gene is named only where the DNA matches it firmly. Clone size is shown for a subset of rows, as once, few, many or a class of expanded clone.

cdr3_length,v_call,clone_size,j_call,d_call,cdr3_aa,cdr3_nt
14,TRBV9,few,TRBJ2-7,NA,CASSVWDTSYEQYF,TGTGCCAGCAGCGTATGGGACACTAGCTACGAGCAGTACTTC
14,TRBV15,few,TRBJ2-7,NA,CATSRDWSLYEQYF,TGTGCCACCAGCAGAGATTGGAGCCTTTACGAGCAGTACTTC
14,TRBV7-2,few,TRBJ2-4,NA,CASSFGQRADIQYF,TGTGCCAGCAGCTTCGGACAGAGGGCCGACATTCAGTACTTC
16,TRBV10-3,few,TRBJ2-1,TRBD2,CAISESISGIGNEQFF,TGTGCCATCAGTGAGTCGATTAGCGGGATTGGCAATGAGCAGTTCTTC
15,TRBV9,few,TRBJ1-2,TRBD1,CASRPGQGFNYGYTF,TGTGCCAGCAGACCGGGACAGGGCTTCAACTATGGCTACACCTTC
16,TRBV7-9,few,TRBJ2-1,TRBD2,CASSLNRGRGGNEQFF,TGTGCCAGCAGCTTAAATCGCGGGAGGGGGGGCAATGAGCAGTTCTTC
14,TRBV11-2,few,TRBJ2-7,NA,CASSFSGGNYEQYF,TGTGCCAGCAGCTTCTCAGGGGGGAACTACGAGCAGTACTTC
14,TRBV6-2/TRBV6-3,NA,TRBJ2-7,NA,CASSQDRYKKEQYF,TGTGCCAGCAGTCAGGACCGGTACAAGAAGGAGCAGTACTTC
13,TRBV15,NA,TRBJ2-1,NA,CATSRRGYNEQFF,TGTGCCACCAGCAGAAGGGGTTACAATGAGCAGTTCTTC
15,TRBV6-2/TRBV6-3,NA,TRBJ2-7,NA,CASSPGRAGRYEQYF,TGTGCCAGCAGTCCTGGACGGGCCGGACGCTACGAGCAGTACTTC
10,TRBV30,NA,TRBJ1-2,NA,CAREGRGYTF,TGTGCCAGAGAGGGGAGAGGCTACACCTTC
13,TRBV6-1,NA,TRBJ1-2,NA,CASSTTVNYGYTF,TGTGCCAGCAGCACCACAGTTAACTATGGCTACACCTTC
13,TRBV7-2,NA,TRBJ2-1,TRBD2,CASSLGLGNEQFF,TGTGCCAGCAGCCTGGGACTAGGCAATGAGCAGTTCTTC
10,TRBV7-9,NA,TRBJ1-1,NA,CASSRSEAFF,TGTGCCAGCAGCCGATCTGAAGCTTTCTTT
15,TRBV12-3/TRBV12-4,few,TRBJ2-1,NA,CASTLEVRSYNEQFF,TGTGCCAGCACCTTGGAGGTCCGCTCCTACAATGAGCAGTTCTTC
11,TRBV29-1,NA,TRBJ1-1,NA,CSVVRNTEAFF,TGCAGCGTTGTCCGGAACACTGAAGCTTTCTTT
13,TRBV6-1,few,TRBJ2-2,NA,CACQRPYTGELFF,TGTGCCTGTCAGCGACCATACACCGGGGAGCTGTTTTTT
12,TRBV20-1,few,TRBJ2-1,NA,CSARLVDNEQFF,TGCAGTGCTAGACTCGTAGACAATGAGCAGTTCTTC
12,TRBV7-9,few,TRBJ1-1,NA,CASSFGSAEAFF,TGTGCCAGCAGCTTCGGCAGTGCTGAAGCTTTCTTT
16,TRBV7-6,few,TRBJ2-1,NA,CASSLLPSRGDNEQFF,TGTGCCAGCAGCTTATTACCCTCACGGGGAGACAATGAGCAGTTCTTC
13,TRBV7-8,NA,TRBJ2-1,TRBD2,CASTPGLVNEQFF,TGTGCCAGCACCCCGGGACTAGTAAATGAGCAGTTCTTC
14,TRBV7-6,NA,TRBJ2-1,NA,CASSSTGANNEQFF,TGTGCCAGCAGCTCAACCGGGGCGAACAATGAGCAGTTCTTC
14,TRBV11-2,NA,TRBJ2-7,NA,CASSSGTPTYEQYF,TGTGCCAGCAGCTCCGGGACTCCAACCTACGAGCAGTACTTC
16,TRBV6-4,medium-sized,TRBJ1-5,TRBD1,CASSDSPGQGNQPQHF,TGTGCCAGCAGTGACTCGCCGGGACAGGGCAATCAGCCCCAGCATTTT
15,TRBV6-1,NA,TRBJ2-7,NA,CASIFTSGGAYEQYF,TGTGCCAGCATCTTTACGTCGGGGGGCGCTTACGAGCAGTACTTC
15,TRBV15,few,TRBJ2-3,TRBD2,CATSRDRLAGDTQYF,TGTGCCACCAGCAGAGATCGACTAGCGGGGGATACGCAGTATTTT
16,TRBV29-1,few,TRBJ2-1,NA,CSVEARGESSYNEQFF,TGCAGCGTTGAAGCCCGAGGCGAGAGCTCCTACAATGAGCAGTTCTTC